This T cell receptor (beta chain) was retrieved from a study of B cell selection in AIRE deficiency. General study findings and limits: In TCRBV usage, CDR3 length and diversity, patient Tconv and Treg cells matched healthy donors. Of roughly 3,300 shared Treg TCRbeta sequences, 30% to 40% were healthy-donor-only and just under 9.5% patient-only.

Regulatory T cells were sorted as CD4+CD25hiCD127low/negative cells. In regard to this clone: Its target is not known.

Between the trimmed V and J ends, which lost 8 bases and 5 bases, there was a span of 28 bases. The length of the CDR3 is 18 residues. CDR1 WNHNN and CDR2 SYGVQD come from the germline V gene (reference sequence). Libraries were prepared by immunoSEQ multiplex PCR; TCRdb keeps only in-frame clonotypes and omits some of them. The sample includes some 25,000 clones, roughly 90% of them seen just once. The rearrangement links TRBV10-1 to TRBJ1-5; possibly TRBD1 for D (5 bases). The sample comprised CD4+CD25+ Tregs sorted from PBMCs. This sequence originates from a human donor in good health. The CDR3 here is CASPKRGGRAGPYQPQHF. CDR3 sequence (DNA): TGCGCCAGCCCTAAAAGAGGCGGTAGGGCAGGGCCTTATCAGCCCCAGCATTTT.